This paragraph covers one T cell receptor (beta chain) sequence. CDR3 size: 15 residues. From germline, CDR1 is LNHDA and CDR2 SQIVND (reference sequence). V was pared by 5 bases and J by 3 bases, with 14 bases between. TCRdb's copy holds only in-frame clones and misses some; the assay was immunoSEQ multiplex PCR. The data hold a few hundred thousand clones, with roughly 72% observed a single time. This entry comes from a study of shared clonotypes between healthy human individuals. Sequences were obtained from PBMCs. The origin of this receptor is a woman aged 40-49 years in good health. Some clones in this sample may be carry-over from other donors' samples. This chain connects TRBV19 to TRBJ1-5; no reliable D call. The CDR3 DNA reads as TGTGCCAGTAGTTCGCCCGGGGTAGACAATCAGCCCCAGCATTTT. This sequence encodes CASSSPGVDNQPQHF.